This T cell receptor beta chain appears in the sequencing data of a study of blood T cell repertoires in COVID-19. This CDR3 is built from 13 residues. V shed 4 bases and J shed 2 bases, with 10 bases lying between them. CDR1 is SGHDT, CDR2 YYEEEE, per germline. In the original workflow: Reference gene primer amplification in the assay estimated nucleated cell counts. This table comes from immunoSEQ multiplex PCR, and its TCRdb copy is limited to in-frame clones, with some not included. Clone size and V and J calls were adopted from that table, with D and trimming inferred from the DNA. Of about 220,000 clones listed, approximately 81% were seen once; the top ten hold 5.1%.

The chain has TRBV5-6 and TRBJ2-7; D unresolved. The sequencing sample was made of peripheral blood. This TCR came from a woman in her fifties or sixties who had recovered from COVID-19. CDR3 sequence reads: CASSPVQAYEQYF. Here the CDR3 DNA reads TGTGCCAGCAGCCCGGTTCAGGCCTACGAGCAGTACTTC.